A selection of T cell receptor beta chains follows, all from one sample in a study of cytomegalovirus exposure and HLA in healthy donors. TCRdb's table, derived via immunoSEQ multiplex PCR, lists solely in-frame clones and lacks some. The repertoire has approximately 140,000 clones, roughly four fifths of them found once; the top ten carry around 1.9%. The sample was PBMCs. These receptors originate from a woman between 50 and 59 years old in good health and CMV-seronegative. Each CDR3 is given with its conserved first and last residue. The D gene is left open where the match is weak. The listing skips clone size in some rows; elsewhere it reads once, few, many or a size class.

D gene,clone size,V gene,J gene,CDR3 protein,CDR3 DNA
.,once,TRBV6-1,TRBJ2-3,CASDRRGTSTDTQYF,TGTGCCAGCGATCGCCGCGGGACTAGCACAGATACGCAGTATTTT
.,few,TRBV2,TRBJ2-5,CASTSDSRTQYF,TGTGCCAGCACTTCGGACTCGAGGACCCAGTACTTC
TRBD2,once,TRBV11-2,TRBJ2-5,CASTGRGFLQETQYF,TGTGCCTCAACCGGGCGGGGGTTTCTCCAAGAGACCCAGTACTTC
.,.,TRBV4-2,TRBJ1-2,CASSPLRGLIGYTF,TGTGCCAGCAGCCCACTTAGGGGACTGATCGGCTACACCTTC
.,.,TRBV25-1,TRBJ1-3,CASSDINTIYF,TGTGCCAGCAGTGATATAAACACCATATATTTT
TRBD1,.,TRBV29-1,TRBJ1-2,CSVEGDRARGGYPF,TGCAGCGTTGAAGGAGACAGGGCGAGGGGCGGCTACCCCTTC
.,.,TRBV28,TRBJ1-4,CASSTGGNGEKLFF,TGTGCCAGCAGCACGGGGGGTAATGGTGAAAAACTGTTTTTT
TRBD1,.,TRBV7-9,TRBJ1-2,CASREDRSYGYTF,TGTGCCAGCAGGGAGGACAGGAGTTATGGCTACACCTTC
.,.,TRBV28,TRBJ2-7,CASRVIALAGLPYEQYF,TGTGCCAGCAGGGTTATCGCGTTGGCGGGACTTCCCTACGAGCAGTACTTC
.,.,TRBV6-4,TRBJ2-1,CASSATELVYNEQFF,TGTGCCAGCAGTGCAACAGAGTTAGTTTACAATGAGCAGTTCTTC
TRBD1,.,TRBV19,TRBJ1-1,CASNVGTVMNTEAFF,TGTGCCAGTAATGTCGGGACAGTTATGAACACTGAAGCTTTCTTT
TRBD1,.,TRBV7-3,TRBJ2-6,CASSWTGFGGANVLTF,TGTGCCAGCAGCTGGACAGGGTTTGGTGGGGCCAACGTCCTGACTTTC
TRBD2,.,TRBV7-3,TRBJ2-1,CASSSGQSGRADNEQFF,TGTGCCAGCAGCTCAGGACAAAGCGGGAGAGCGGACAATGAGCAGTTCTTC
.,.,TRBV27,TRBJ1-2,CASSAPAGGGYTF,TGTGCCAGCAGTGCACCGGCAGGAGGTGGCTACACCTTC
.,.,TRBV6-6,TRBJ2-2,CASSQQGQGTGELFF,TGTGCCAGCAGTCAACAGGGTCAAGGGACCGGGGAGCTGTTTTTT
TRBD2,.,TRBV11-2,TRBJ2-7,CASSLLGGLAGGGSYEQYF,TGTGCCAGCAGCTTATTGGGTGGACTAGCGGGAGGTGGGTCCTACGAGCAGTACTTC
TRBD2,few,TRBV27,TRBJ2-7,CASSLSMGLAGYEQYF,TGTGCCAGCAGTTTATCTATGGGACTAGCGGGATACGAGCAGTACTTC
TRBD2,.,TRBV28,TRBJ2-3,CASRGETSGAPSTDTQYF,TGTGCCAGCAGGGGGGAGACTAGCGGGGCCCCTAGCACAGATACGCAGTATTTT
.,.,TRBV7-8,TRBJ2-1,CASSLSVLGDNEQFF,TGTGCCAGCAGCTTATCAGTCCTAGGGGACAATGAGCAGTTCTTC
.,few,TRBV28,TRBJ2-7,CASSLLSVNYEQYF,TGTGCCAGCAGTTTATTGAGCGTTAACTACGAGCAGTACTTC
TRBD1,.,TRBV7-7,TRBJ1-5,CASSLGLDRGDSNQPQHF,TGTGCTAGCAGCTTAGGCCTGGACAGGGGGGATAGCAATCAGCCCCAGCATTTT
.,.,TRBV4-1,TRBJ1-1,CASSQAEEVSTEAFF,TGCGCCAGCAGCCAAGCTGAGGAGGTGAGCACTGAAGCTTTCTTT
TRBD1,.,TRBV7-2,TRBJ2-7,CASSLAQGGRYEQYF,TGTGCCAGCAGCTTAGCACAGGGGGGAAGGTACGAGCAGTACTTC
.,few,TRBV2,TRBJ1-4,CASRTGREKLFF,TGTGCCAGCAGGACAGGTCGGGAAAAACTGTTTTTT
.,.,TRBV19,TRBJ1-2,CASSITVVVF,TGTGCCAGTAGTATTACGGTCGTCGTCTTC
.,.,TRBV7-2,TRBJ2-4,CASSNLRGSQNIQYF,TGTGCCAGCAGTAACCTCCGTGGGAGTCAAAACATTCAGTACTTC
TRBD1,.,TRBV2,TRBJ1-1,CASSDHRGLNTEAFF,TGTGCCAGCAGTGACCACAGGGGCCTGAACACTGAAGCTTTCTTT
.,.,TRBV6-5,TRBJ1-1,CASSYSTGTEAFF,TGTGCCAGCAGTTACTCGACGGGCACTGAAGCTTTCTTT
TRBD1,.,TRBV29-1,TRBJ2-7,CSVERYDREYEQYF,TGCAGCGTTGAAAGGTATGACAGGGAGTACGAGCAGTACTTC
TRBD1,.,TRBV15,TRBJ1-2,CATSRESRGERGYTF,TGTGCCACCAGCAGAGAAAGCAGGGGGGAGCGGGGCTACACCTTC
.,.,TRBV19,TRBJ2-6,CASSIYLRSSGANVLTF,TGTGCCAGTAGTATTTACCTGAGGAGCTCTGGGGCCAACGTCCTGACTTTC
TRBD2,.,TRBV27,TRBJ2-5,CASSPGTSGVQETQYF,TGTGCCAGCAGTCCCGGTACTAGCGGGGTACAAGAGACCCAGTACTTC
TRBD1,.,TRBV19,TRBJ1-5,CASSIVRGEDQPQHF,TGTGCCAGTAGTATAGTCAGGGGGGAGGATCAGCCCCAGCATTTT
.,.,TRBV28,TRBJ1-1,CASSNPGRPLNTEAFF,TGTGCCAGCAGTAACCCCGGGAGACCCTTGAACACTGAAGCTTTCTTT
.,.,TRBV19,TRBJ1-1,CASSTLTGRVAFF,TGTGCCAGTAGTACCCTAACTGGGCGGGTTGCTTTCTTT
TRBD1,.,TRBV7-2,TRBJ1-5,CASSLLGTGTGQPQHF,TGTGCCAGCAGCTTGCTCGGGACAGGGACGGGTCAGCCCCAGCATTTT
.,.,TRBV4-2,TRBJ2-1,CASSQEELHNEQFF,TGTGCCAGCAGCCAAGAGGAGCTGCACAATGAGCAGTTCTTC
.,.,TRBV7-8,TRBJ1-4,CASSQERGRGEKLFF,TGTGCCAGCAGCCAAGAACGGGGAAGAGGTGAAAAACTGTTTTTT
TRBD2,.,TRBV9,TRBJ2-5,CASSPRLAGKFGETQYF,TGTGCCAGCAGCCCGAGACTAGCGGGAAAGTTCGGGGAGACCCAGTACTTC
.,.,TRBV7-6,TRBJ1-2,CASSFQGSNYGYTF,TGTGCCAGCAGCTTTCAGGGGTCCAACTATGGCTACACCTTC
TRBD2,.,TRBV14,TRBJ2-4,CASSHWTSGGIQYF,TGTGCCAGCAGCCACTGGACTAGCGGAGGCATTCAGTACTTC
TRBD1,.,TRBV9,TRBJ1-5,CASSVGDRGVQPQHF,TGTGCCAGCAGCGTTGGGGACAGGGGGGTTCAGCCCCAGCATTTT
.,once,TRBV25-1,TRBJ2-3,CASTLDGGGTDTQYF,TGTGCCAGCACCCTGGACGGGGGTGGGACAGATACGCAGTATTTT
.,.,TRBV7-2,TRBJ2-7,CASSSAAPYEQYF,TGTGCCAGCAGCTCCGCTGCGCCCTACGAGCAGTACTTC
TRBD2,.,TRBV19,TRBJ2-5,CASSPGGTSEETQYF,TGTGCCAGTAGCCCAGGTGGGACTAGCGAGGAGACCCAGTACTTC
TRBD2,.,TRBV19,TRBJ2-1,CASSLAGGPYNEQFF,TGTGCCAGTAGTCTTGCGGGAGGCCCCTACAATGAGCAGTTCTTC
.,.,TRBV13,TRBJ2-5,CASSFGFEGETQYF,TGTGCCAGCAGCTTCGGGTTCGAGGGAGAGACCCAGTACTTC
TRBD1,.,TRBV18,TRBJ1-1,CASSKGANTEAFF,TGTGCCAGCTCAAAGGGGGCGAACACTGAAGCTTTCTTT
.,once,TRBV4-3,TRBJ2-2,CASSQAGETGELFF,TGCGCCAGCAGCCAAGCCGGGGAGACCGGGGAGCTGTTTTTT
TRBD1,once,TRBV6-1,TRBJ2-3,CASFFETGADTQYF,TGTGCCAGCTTTTTCGAGACAGGGGCAGATACGCAGTATTTT
.,.,TRBV30,TRBJ2-3,CAWTLEVTDTQYF,TGTGCCTGGACTCTAGAAGTCACAGATACGCAGTATTTT
.,.,TRBV13,TRBJ2-7,CASSLAAGGEQYF,TGTGCCAGCAGCTTAGCTGCGGGTGGCGAGCAGTACTTC
TRBD2,.,TRBV28,TRBJ2-3,CASSGAGVLDTQYF,TGTGCCAGCAGTGGAGCGGGAGTATTAGATACGCAGTATTTT
.,.,TRBV7-2,TRBJ1-5,CASSLARVEPQNF,TGTGCCAGCAGCTTAGCTCGAGTGGAGCCCCAGAATTTT
.,.,TRBV29-1,TRBJ2-3,CSVSSRLYTDTQYF,TGCAGCGTCTCCTCTCGGTTATACACAGATACGCAGTATTTT
.,.,TRBV18,TRBJ1-5,CASSPLPGVEGGNQPQHF,TGTGCCAGCTCACCACTGCCAGGGGTTGAAGGGGGCAATCAGCCCCAGCATTTT
.,.,TRBV7-9,TRBJ1-2,CASSLLPRGGHGYTF,TGTGCCAGCAGCTTATTGCCCAGGGGCGGACATGGCTACACCTTC
TRBD2,.,TRBV6-4,TRBJ2-2,CASSPVSGGTGELFF,TGTGCCAGCAGCCCCGTTTCGGGGGGCACCGGGGAGCTGTTTTTT
TRBD2,.,TRBV6-1,TRBJ2-1,CASRSSGTSYNEQFF,TGTGCCAGCAGGAGTAGCGGGACTTCCTACAATGAGCAGTTCTTC